This T cell receptor (beta chain) was identified during a study of blood T cells in healthy people across ages. Study results and caveats: It was the long-lived donors that had more naive CD4+ cells and higher diversity than aged donors.

V gave up 5 bases and J gave up 3 bases, with 14 bases separating them. This CDR3 has 14 amino acids. Germline CDR1 reads MNHEY; CDR2 reads SMNVEV (reference sequence). On this clonotype itself: The antigen is undetermined.

For the second PCR, which ran for roughly 7 to 11 cycles, a sample-barcoded 5' primer and a J-beta primer mix were used. TCRdb re-called the 5' RACE reads with MiXCR, one entry per CDR3 protein. The sample contains 1,500,000 or so distinct CDR3 sequences, 42% of which appear only once. This TCR came from a woman aged 18-29 years in good health. Sequencing input: blood. J is TRBJ2-7 and V is TRBV27; D is unresolved. The CDR3 is CASSILPDFYEQYF. DNA of the CDR3: TGTGCCAGCAGTATCCTCCCGGATTTCTACGAGCAGTACTTC.